One and the same sample provided the 5 T cell receptor beta chains below, sequenced in a study of cytomegalovirus exposure and HLA in healthy donors. The study ran its PCR with 60 Vbeta and 13 Jbeta primers. The table came from immunoSEQ multiplex PCR; TCRdb's copy has only in-frame clones and leaves some out. The table lists about 130,000 clones, roughly 70% of them singletons, with roughly 3% in the top ten. The sample was PBMCs. All receptors come from a man in his thirties or forties in good health and CMV-seronegative.

The chain uses TRBV7-3 and TRBJ2-7; perhaps TRBD1 as D (6 bases). The CDR3 length is 13 residues. Deletions cut 4 bases from V and 10 bases from J, with 17 bases between. CDR1 SGHTA and CDR2 FQGTGA come from the germline V gene. The CDR3 here is CASSWQGTSPQYF. The DNA for the CDR3 is TGTGCCAGCAGCTGGCAGGGGACATCGCCACAGTACTTC.

V usage is TRBV30 and J usage is TRBJ2-3; 7 bases are shared with TRBD2. The CDR3 length is 15 residues. The V segment lost 4 bases and the J segment 1 base; nucleotides outside the gene matches: 8. Germline lookup yields CDR1 GTSNPN and CDR2 SVGIG (reference sequence). CDR3 nucleotide sequence: TGTGCCTGGACGGATAGCGGGTACGGCACAGATACGCAGTATTTT. This gives the protein CAWTDSGYGTDTQYF.

The V and J genes are TRBV28 and TRBJ1-6; no firm D call. CDR1 is MDHEN and CDR2 is SYDVKM in the germline V gene. The CDR3 runs 13 residues. Trimming took off 6 bases at V and 9 bases at J, with 12 bases between the two ends. CDR3 sequence reads: CASSRSGSSPLHF. CDR3 in DNA: TGTGCCAGCAGCCGTTCAGGCTCTTCACCCCTCCACTTT.

This chain uses TRBV27 with TRBJ1-3; 7 nucleotides align to TRBD1. This CDR3 is 14 amino acids long. With V trimmed by 4 bases and J by 2 bases, 2 bases remained unmatched. CDR1 and CDR2 from the germline V gene are MNHEY and SMNVEV (reference sequence). The CDR3 sequence is CASSSGTAGNTIYF. In DNA, the CDR3 is TGTGCCAGCAGTTCAGGGACAGCTGGAAACACCATATATTTT.

This clone was seen a few times. The CDR3 nucleotides read TGCAGCGTCTCCAGCGGGAATAGTTACGAGCAGTACTTC. This sequence encodes CSVSSGNSYEQYF. The J gene is TRBJ2-7, the V gene TRBV29-1, with 7 bases matching TRBD2. The CDR3 runs to 13 residues. With 6 bases clipped from V and 4 bases from J, the junction kept 9 bases outside the gene matches. Germline CDR1 reads SQVTM; CDR2 reads ANQGSEA.